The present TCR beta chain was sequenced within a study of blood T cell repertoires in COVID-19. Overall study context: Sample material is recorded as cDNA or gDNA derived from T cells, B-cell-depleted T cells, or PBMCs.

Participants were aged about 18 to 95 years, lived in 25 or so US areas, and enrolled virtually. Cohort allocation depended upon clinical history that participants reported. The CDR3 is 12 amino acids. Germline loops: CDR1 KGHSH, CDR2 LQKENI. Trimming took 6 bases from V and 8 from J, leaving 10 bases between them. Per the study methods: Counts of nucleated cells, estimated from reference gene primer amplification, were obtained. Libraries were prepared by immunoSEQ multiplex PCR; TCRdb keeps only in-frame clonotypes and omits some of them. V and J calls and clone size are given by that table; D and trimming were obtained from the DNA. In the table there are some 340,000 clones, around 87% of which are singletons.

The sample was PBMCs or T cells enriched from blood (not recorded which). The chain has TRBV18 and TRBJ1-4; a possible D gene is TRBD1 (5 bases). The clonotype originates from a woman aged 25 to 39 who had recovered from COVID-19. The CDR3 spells CASSGGPEKLFF. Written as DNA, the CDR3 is TGTGCCAGCTCCGGGGGACCCGAAAAACTGTTTTTT.